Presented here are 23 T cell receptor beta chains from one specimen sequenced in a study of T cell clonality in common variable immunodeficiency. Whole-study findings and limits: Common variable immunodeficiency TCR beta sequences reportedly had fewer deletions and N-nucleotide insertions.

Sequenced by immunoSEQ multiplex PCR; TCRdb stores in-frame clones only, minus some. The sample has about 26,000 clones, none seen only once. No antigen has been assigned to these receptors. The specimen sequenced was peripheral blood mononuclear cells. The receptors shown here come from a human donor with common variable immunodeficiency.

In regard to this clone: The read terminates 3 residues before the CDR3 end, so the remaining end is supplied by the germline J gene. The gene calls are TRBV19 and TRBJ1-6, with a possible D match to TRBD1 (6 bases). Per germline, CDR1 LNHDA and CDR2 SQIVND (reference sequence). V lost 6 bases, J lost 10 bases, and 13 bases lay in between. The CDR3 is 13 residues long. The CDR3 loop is CASSLDRRSPLHF. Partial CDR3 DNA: TGTGCCAGTAGCTTAGACAGGCGGTCACCC.

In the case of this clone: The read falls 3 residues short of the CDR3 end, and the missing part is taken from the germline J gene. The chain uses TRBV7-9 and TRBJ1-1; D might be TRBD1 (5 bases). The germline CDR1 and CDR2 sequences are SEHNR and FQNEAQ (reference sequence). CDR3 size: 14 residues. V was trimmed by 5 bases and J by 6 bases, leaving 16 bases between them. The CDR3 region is CASSNTRGSAEAFF. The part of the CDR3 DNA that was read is TGTGCCAGCAGCAATACTCGGGGGTCCGCTGAA.

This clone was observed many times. The sequenced CDR3 bases are TGCAGTGCTAGAGATCCAGGCCCCCAAGAGACC. Amino acid sequence: CSARDPGPQET. Given in full, the CDR3 is CSARDPGPQETQYF. This chain joins TRBV20-1 and TRBJ2-5; D not resolved. Read data end 3 residues before the CDR3 end; the end is taken from the germline J gene. CDR1 and CDR2 from the germline V gene are DFQATT and SNEGSKA (reference sequence). V was clipped by 0 bases and J by 1 base, with 9 bases between them. The CDR3 consists of 14 residues.

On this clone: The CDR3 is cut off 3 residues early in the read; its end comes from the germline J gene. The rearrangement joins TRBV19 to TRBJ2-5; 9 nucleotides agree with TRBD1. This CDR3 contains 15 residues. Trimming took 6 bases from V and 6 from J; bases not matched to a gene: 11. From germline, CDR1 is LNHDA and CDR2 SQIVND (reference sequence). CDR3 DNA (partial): TGTGCCAGTAGGGACGGGACAGGGATGAAGAAGACC. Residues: CASRDGTGMKKT. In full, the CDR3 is CASRDGTGMKKTQYF.

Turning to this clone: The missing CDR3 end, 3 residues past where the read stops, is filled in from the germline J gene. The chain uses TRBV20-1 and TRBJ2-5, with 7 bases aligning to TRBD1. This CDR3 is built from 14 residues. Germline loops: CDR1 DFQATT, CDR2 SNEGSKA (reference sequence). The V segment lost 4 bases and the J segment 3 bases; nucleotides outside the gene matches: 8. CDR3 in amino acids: CSANRDSYEETQYF. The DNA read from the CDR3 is TGCAGTGCTAATCGGGACAGTTACGAAGAGACC.

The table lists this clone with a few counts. The covered CDR3 bases are TGTGCCAGCAGCTTAGATAGGGATGAG. Protein product: CASSLDRDE. Given in full, the CDR3 is CASSLDRDEQFF. V and J are TRBV11-2 and TRBJ2-1; D unclear. The read gets to within 3 residues of the CDR3 end, and the germline J gene fills in the rest. The length of the CDR3 is 12 residues. Germline CDR1 SGHAT, CDR2 FQNNGV. V shed 0 bases and J shed 8 bases, with 5 bases lying between them.

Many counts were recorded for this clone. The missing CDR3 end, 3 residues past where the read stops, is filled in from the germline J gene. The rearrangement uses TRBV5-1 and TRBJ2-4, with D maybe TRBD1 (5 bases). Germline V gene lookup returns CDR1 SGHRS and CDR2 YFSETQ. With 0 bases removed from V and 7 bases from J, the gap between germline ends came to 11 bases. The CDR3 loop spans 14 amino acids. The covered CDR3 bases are TGCGCCAGCAGCTTGGGACAGATAACGAACATT. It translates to CASSLGQITNI. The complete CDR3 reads CASSLGQITNIQYF.

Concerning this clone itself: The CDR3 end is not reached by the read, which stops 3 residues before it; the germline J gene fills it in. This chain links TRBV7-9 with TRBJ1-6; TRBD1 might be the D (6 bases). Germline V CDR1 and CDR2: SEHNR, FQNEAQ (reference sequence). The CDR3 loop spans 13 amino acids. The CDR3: CASSLNSGEPLHF. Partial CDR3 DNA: TGTGCCAGCAGCTTAAACTCAGGGGAGCCC. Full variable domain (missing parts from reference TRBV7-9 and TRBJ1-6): DTGVSQNPRHKITKRGQNVTFRCDPISEHNRLYWYRQTLGQGPEFLTYFQNEAQLEKSRLLSDRFSAERPKGSFSTLEIQRTEQGDSAMYLCASSLNSGEPLHFGNGTRLTVT.

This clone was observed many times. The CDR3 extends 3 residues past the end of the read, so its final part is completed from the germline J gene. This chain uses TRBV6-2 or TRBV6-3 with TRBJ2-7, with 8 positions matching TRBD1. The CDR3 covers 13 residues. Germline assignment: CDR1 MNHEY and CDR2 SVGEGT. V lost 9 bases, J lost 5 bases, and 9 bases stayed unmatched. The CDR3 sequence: CASTDRAIDEQYF. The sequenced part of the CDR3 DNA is TGTGCCAGTACGGACAGGGCCATCGACGAG.

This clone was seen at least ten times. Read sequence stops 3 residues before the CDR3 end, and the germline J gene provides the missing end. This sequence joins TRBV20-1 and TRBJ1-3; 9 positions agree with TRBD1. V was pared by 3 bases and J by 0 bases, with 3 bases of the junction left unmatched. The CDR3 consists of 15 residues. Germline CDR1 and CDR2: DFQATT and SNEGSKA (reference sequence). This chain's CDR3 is CSASGTGFSGNTIYF. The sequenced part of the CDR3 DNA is TGCAGTGCTAGTGGGACAGGGTTCTCTGGAAACACC.

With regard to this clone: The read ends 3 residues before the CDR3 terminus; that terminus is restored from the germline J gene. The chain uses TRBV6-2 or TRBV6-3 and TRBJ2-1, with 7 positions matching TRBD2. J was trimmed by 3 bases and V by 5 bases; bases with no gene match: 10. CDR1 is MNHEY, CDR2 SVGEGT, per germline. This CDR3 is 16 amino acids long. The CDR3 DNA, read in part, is TGTGCCAGCAGTAGACCGGGACTAACATTCTACAATGAG. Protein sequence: CASSRPGLTFYNE. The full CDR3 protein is CASSRPGLTFYNEQFF.

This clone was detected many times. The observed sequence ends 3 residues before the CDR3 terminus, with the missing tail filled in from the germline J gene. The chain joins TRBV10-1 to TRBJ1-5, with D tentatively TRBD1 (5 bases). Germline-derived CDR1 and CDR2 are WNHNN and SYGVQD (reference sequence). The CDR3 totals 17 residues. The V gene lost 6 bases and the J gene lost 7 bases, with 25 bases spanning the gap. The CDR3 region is CASSLPGLAGGRQPQHF. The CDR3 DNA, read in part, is TGCGCCAGCAGCCTTCCGGGACTTGCGGGAGGGCGGCAGCCC.

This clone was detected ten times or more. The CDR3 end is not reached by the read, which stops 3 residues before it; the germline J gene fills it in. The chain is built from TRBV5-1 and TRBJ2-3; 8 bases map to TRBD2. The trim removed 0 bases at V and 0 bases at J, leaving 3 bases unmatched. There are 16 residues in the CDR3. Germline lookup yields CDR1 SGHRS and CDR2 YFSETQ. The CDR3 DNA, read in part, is TGCGCCAGCAGCTTGGACGGCGGGGGGAGCACAGATACG. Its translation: CASSLDGGGSTDT. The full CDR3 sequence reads CASSLDGGGSTDTQYF.

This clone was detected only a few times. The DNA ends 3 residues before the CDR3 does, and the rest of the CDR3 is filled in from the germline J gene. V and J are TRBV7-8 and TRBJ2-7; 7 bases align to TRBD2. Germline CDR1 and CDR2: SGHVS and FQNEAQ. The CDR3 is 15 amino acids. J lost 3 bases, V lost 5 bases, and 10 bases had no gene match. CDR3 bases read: TGTGCCAGCAGCACTAAGCGAGGGGAGGGCTACGAG. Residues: CASSTKRGEGYE. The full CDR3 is CASSTKRGEGYEQYF.

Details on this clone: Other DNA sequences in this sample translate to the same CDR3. CDR3 bases read: TGTGCTAGCCGAATAACAAGAGGGTCCGATGAAAAA. Its protein product is CASRITRGSDEK. The entire CDR3 reads CASRITRGSDEKLFF. V and J are TRBV2 and TRBJ1-4; no definite D call. The read ends 3 residues before the CDR3 terminus; that terminus is restored from the germline J gene. Germline assignment: CDR1 SNHLY and CDR2 FYNNEI. The CDR3 has 15 amino acids.

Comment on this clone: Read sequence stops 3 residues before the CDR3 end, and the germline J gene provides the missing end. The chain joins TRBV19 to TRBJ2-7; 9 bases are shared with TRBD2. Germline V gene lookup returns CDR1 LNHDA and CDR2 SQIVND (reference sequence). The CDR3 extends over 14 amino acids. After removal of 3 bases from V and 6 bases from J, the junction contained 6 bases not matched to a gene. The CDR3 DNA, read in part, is TGTGCCAGTAGTATGCGGGGGGGCTTCGGCGAG. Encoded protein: CASSMRGGFGE. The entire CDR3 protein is CASSMRGGFGEQYF.

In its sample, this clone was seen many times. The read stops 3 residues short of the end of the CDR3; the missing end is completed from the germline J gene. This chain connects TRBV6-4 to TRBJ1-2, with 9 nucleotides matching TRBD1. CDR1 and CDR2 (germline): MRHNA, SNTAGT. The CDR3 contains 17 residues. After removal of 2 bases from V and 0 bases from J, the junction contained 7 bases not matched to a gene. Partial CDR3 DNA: TGTGCCAGCAGTGACGGGACAGGGTTTCAGGCTAACTATGGC. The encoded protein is CASSDGTGFQANYG. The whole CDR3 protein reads CASSDGTGFQANYGYTF.

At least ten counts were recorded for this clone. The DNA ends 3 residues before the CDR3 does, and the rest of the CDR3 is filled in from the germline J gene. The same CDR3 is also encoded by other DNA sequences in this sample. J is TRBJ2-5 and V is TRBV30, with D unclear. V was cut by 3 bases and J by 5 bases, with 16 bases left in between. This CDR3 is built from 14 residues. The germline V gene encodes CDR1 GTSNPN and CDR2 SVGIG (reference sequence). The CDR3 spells CAWRGWKKGETQYF. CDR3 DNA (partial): TGTGCCTGGAGAGGGTGGAAGAAAGGTGAGACC.

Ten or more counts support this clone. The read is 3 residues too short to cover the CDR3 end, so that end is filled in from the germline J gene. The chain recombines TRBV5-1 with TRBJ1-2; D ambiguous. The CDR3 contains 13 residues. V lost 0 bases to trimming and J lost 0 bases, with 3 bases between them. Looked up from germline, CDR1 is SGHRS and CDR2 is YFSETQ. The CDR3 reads CASSLAANYGYTF. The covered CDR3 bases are TGCGCCAGCAGCTTGGCAGCTAACTATGGC.

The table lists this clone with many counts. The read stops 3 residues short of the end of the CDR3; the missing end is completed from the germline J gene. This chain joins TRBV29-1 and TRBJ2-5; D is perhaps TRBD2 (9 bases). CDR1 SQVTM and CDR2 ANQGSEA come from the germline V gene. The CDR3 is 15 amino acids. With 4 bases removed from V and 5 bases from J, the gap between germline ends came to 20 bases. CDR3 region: CSVVTSGNRGETQYF. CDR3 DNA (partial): TGCAGCGTTGTGACTAGCGGCAACAGGGGGGAGACC.

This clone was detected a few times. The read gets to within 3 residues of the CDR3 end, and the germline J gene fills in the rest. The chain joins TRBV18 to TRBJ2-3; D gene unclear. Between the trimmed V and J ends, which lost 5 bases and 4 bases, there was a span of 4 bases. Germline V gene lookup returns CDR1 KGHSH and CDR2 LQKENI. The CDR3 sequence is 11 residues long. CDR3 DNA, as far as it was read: TGTGCCAGCTCAATCGCAGATACG. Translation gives CASSIADT. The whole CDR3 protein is CASSIADTQYF.

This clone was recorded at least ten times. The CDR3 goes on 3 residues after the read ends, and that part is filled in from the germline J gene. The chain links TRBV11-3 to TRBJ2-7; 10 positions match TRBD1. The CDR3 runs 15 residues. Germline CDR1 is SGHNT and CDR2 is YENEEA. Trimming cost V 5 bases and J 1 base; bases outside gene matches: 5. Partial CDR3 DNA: TGTGCCAGCAGCCTGTGGACAGGGGGTTCCTACGAG. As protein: CASSLWTGGSYE. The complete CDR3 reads CASSLWTGGSYEQYF.

The CDR3 sequence is CASSLSRGGVGNTIYF. The covered CDR3 bases are TGCGCCAGCAGCTTGTCCCGCGGGGGGGTCGGAAACACC. This chain uses TRBV5-1 with TRBJ1-3; possible D gene TRBD1, 5 bases. The CDR3 goes on 3 residues after the read ends, and that part is filled in from the germline J gene. Per the germline V gene, CDR1 is SGHRS and CDR2 is YFSETQ. Trimming pared 1 base from V and 4 bases from J, leaving 15 bases between. CDR3 length: 16 residues.